Each of the 19 T cell receptor beta chains below was sequenced from the same sample in a study of blood T cell repertoires in COVID-19. Sequenced by immunoSEQ multiplex PCR; TCRdb stores in-frame clones only, minus some. Counted here are about 190,000 clones, around 85% occurring once; the ten biggest clones make up less than 8%. Sequencing was carried out using peripheral blood. These TCRs come from a man at least 80 years old with COVID-19, enrolled during active disease.

The chain employs TRBV2 and TRBJ2-7; TRBD1 is a possible D gene (5 bases). The CDR3 is 15 residues long. In germline, CDR1 is SNHLY, CDR2 FYNNEI. V gave up 7 bases and J gave up 3 bases, with 19 bases separating them. CDR3 sequence: CASTPGYSKHYEQYF. As DNA, the CDR3 is TGTGCCAGCACTCCAGGGTACAGTAAGCACTACGAGCAGTACTTC.

The rearrangement uses TRBV27 and TRBJ2-5; 7 nucleotides match TRBD2. The CDR3 totals 16 residues. V was pared by 2 bases and J by 7 bases, with 13 bases of the junction left unmatched. Germline V gives CDR1 MNHEY, CDR2 SMNVEV (reference sequence). CDR3 region: CASSLKGRGTPRTQYF. The CDR3 region has the DNA TGTGCCAGCAGTTTAAAGGGGAGGGGAACGCCCCGGACCCAGTACTTC.

This chain links TRBV28 with TRBJ1-2; unclear D gene. Germline V CDR1 and CDR2: MDHEN, SYDVKM. Trimming cost V 2 bases and J 4 bases, with 8 bases left between them. The CDR3 extends over 13 amino acids. This chain's CDR3 is CASSLNTFYGYTF. The CDR3 DNA reads TGTGCCAGCAGTTTAAACACCTTCTATGGCTACACCTTC.

In this sample, this clone turned up once. The rearrangement joins TRBV6-5 to TRBJ2-7; the D gene is possibly TRBD1 (5 bases). Germline lookup yields CDR1 MNHEY and CDR2 SVGAGI. Trimming removed 5 bases from V and 2 bases from J, with 10 bases in between. This CDR3 comprises 13 residues. This CDR3 reads CASSHRQTYEQYF. The CDR3 DNA follows: TGTGCCAGCAGTCACCGACAGACCTACGAGCAGTACTTC.

The chain uses TRBV10-3 and TRBJ1-2; TRBD1 matches 8 bases. CDR3 length equals 14 residues. J lost 5 bases, V lost 6 bases, and 8 bases had no gene match. Germline V CDR1 and CDR2: ENHRY, SYGVKD. The chain's CDR3 is CAISTGTGHYGYTF. Written as DNA, the CDR3 is TGTGCCATCAGCACCGGGACAGGACATTATGGCTACACCTTC.

V is TRBV4-3 and J is TRBJ2-5; no clear D. CDR1 and CDR2 from the germline V gene are LGHNA and YSLEER. This CDR3 has 16 residues. Between the trimmed V and J ends, which lost 0 bases and 1 base, there was a span of 12 bases. The CDR3 spells CASSQDRGSSQETQYF. As DNA, the CDR3 is TGCGCCAGCAGCCAAGATCGTGGTAGTAGCCAAGAGACCCAGTACTTC.

This clone appeared a few times. The gene calls are TRBV5-6 and TRBJ1-5; D may be TRBD1 (6 bases). CDR3 size: 18 residues. Per the germline V gene, CDR1 is SGHDT and CDR2 is YYEEEE. Trimming pared 5 bases from V and 3 bases from J, leaving 24 bases between. CDR3: CASSFTRTGRLNNQPQHF. CDR3 DNA: TGTGCCAGCAGTTTTACTCGTACAGGGCGGTTAAACAATCAGCCCCAGCATTTT.

The chain recombines TRBV6-1 with TRBJ2-5; TRBD1 might be the D (5 bases). V lost 2 bases, J lost 2 bases, and 6 bases lay in between. The CDR3 covers 13 residues. Germline V lookup: CDR1 MNHNS, CDR2 SASEGT. CDR3 amino acids: CASSENRQETQYF. The CDR3 DNA is TGTGCCAGCAGTGAAAACAGGCAAGAGACCCAGTACTTC.

The chain links TRBV7-3 to TRBJ2-1; 8 bases fit TRBD2. Germline values: CDR1 SGHTA, CDR2 FQGTGA. This CDR3 region has 16 residues. V gave up 0 bases and J gave up 4 bases; unmatched junction bases: 5. The CDR3 DNA follows: TGTGCCAGCAGCTTAACTTTCGGGGGGGTTTACAATGAGCAGTTCTTC. Protein product: CASSLTFGGVYNEQFF.

The chain couples TRBV28 to TRBJ2-5; 7 bases are shared with TRBD2. This CDR3 contains 15 residues. Germline V lookup: CDR1 MDHEN, CDR2 SYDVKM. J lost 5 bases, V lost 8 bases, and 14 bases had no gene match. The CDR3 DNA reads TGTGCCAGCTGGGGGTGGGGGAGGGGTTCCGAGACCCAGTACTTC. This codes for CASWGWGRGSETQYF.

This clone appeared a single time. J is TRBJ1-5 and V is TRBV19, with 8 bases fitting TRBD1. Germline trimming cut 10 bases from V and 4 bases from J; bases unmatched to any gene: 15. Germline CDR1 LNHDA, CDR2 SQIVND (reference sequence). This CDR3 is built from 16 residues. The CDR3 coding sequence is TGTGCCACCCATCCCACGACAGGGGCAATAAATCAGCCCCAGCATTTT. As protein: CATHPTTGAINQPQHF. Supplemented by reference TRBV19 and TRBJ1-5, the full variable domain reads DGGITQSPKYLFRKEGQNVTLSCEQNLNHDAMYWYRQDPGQGLRLIYYSQIVNDFQKGDIAEGYSVSREKKESFPLTVTSAQKNPTAFYLCATHPTTGAINQPQHFGDGTRLSIL.

The CDR3 nucleotides are TGCAGCGTTGAAGGGATCAGGGCTGGCGAGCAGTACTTC. Its protein is CSVEGIRAGEQYF. This rearrangement joins TRBV29-1 to TRBJ2-7; a possible D gene is TRBD1 (5 bases). V dropped 1 base and J dropped 6 bases, with 13 bases sitting between them. Germline V gene lookup returns CDR1 SQVTM and CDR2 ANQGSEA. The CDR3 length is 13 residues.

The V and J genes are TRBV9 and TRBJ2-7; 7 nucleotides line up with TRBD1. After removal of 2 bases from V and 3 bases from J, the junction contained 5 bases not matched to a gene. The CDR3 covers 14 residues. In germline, CDR1 is SGDLS, CDR2 YYNGEE. CDR3 in DNA: TGTGCCAGCAGCGTGTCGACAGGGCACTACGAGCAGTACTTC. Encoded protein: CASSVSTGHYEQYF.

Regarding this clone: A read error is likely here: a far larger clone is one base away. This chain connects TRBV6-5 to TRBJ2-3; 9 bases agree with TRBD1. The V and J ends lost 9 bases and 0 bases, in that order; junction bases with no gene match: 1. The germline CDR1 and CDR2 sequences are MNHEY and SVGAGI. CDR3 size: 13 residues. For the CDR3, the DNA is TGTGCCAGTGGGACAGGGAGCACAGATACGCAGTATTTT. Encoded protein: CASGTGSTDTQYF.

The rearrangement links TRBV6-5 to TRBJ2-7; possibly TRBD1 for D (6 bases). This CDR3 comprises 13 residues. From germline, CDR1 is MNHEY and CDR2 SVGAGI. V lost 6 bases and J 3 bases, leaving 12 bases between the germline ends. The CDR3 loop reads CASRPGQGYEQYF. The CDR3 DNA reads as TGTGCCAGCAGACCGGGACAAGGCTACGAGCAGTACTTC.

This rearrangement joins TRBV3-1 (or the pseudogene TRBV3-2) to TRBJ2-7; D might be TRBD1 (6 bases). The V gene lost 1 base and the J gene lost 5 bases, with 12 bases spanning the gap. In germline, CDR1 is LGHDT, CDR2 YNNKEL (reference sequence). The CDR3 has 14 residues. CDR3 amino acids: CASSQVRGSNEQYF. DNA of the CDR3: TGTGCCAGCAGCCAAGTTAGGGGGTCCAACGAGCAGTACTTC.

CDR3 in amino acids: CASSQLTETEAFF. The CDR3 DNA sequence: TGTGCCAGCAGCCAACTTACCGAGACTGAAGCTTTCTTT. This chain joins TRBV3-1 (or the pseudogene TRBV3-2) and TRBJ1-1; unclear D gene. The V end was cut by 2 bases, the J end by 5 bases, with 9 bases between. The CDR3 covers 13 residues. Germline CDR1 and CDR2: LGHDT and YNNKEL (reference sequence).

This clone was found a few times. The V call is TRBV5-1, the J call TRBJ2-3, with 9 positions matching TRBD2. This CDR3 spans 16 amino acids. Losses at the gene ends were 4 bases for V and 0 bases for J; bases not matched to a gene: 6. Germline-derived CDR1 and CDR2 are SGHRS and YFSETQ. In DNA, the CDR3 is TGCGCCAGCAGCCCAGCGGGGGGCGCTAGCACAGATACGCAGTATTTT. It encodes CASSPAGGASTDTQYF.

V usage is TRBV5-4 and J usage is TRBJ1-1, with a possible D match to TRBD1 (6 bases). The CDR3 length is 14 residues. V was clipped by 3 bases and J by 0 bases, with 9 bases between them. Germline-derived CDR1 and CDR2 are SGHNT and YYREEE (reference sequence). The CDR3 is CASSSQGLNTEAFF. Here the CDR3 DNA reads TGTGCCAGCAGCTCCCAGGGGTTGAACACTGAAGCTTTCTTT.